One T cell receptor (beta chain) is described in this entry. Only CD45RO-negative cells positively selected for CCR7 counted as naive CD8 cells, so terminally differentiated effector memory CD45RA+ cells were excluded. This table comes from immunoSEQ multiplex PCR, and its TCRdb copy is limited to in-frame clones, with some not included. The sample holds approximately 740,000 clones, nearly 95% seen once. The data are from a study of shared clonotypes between healthy human individuals. In the study overall: Used for every donor were three CD4 naive, three CD4 memory, two CD8 naive and one CD8 memory plate.

Trimming stripped 0 bases from V and 5 bases from J, with 15 bases between. Per germline, CDR1 MGHRA and CDR2 YSYEKL. The CDR3 covers 16 residues. V and J are TRBV4-1 and TRBJ2-3; D uncertain. This clonotype was obtained from a young man in good health. Sequencing was performed on naive CD8+ T cells sorted from blood. This CDR3 reads CASSQDLVRVQDTQYF. CDR3 nucleotides: TGCGCCAGCAGCCAAGATCTAGTCAGAGTCCAAGATACGCAGTATTTT.